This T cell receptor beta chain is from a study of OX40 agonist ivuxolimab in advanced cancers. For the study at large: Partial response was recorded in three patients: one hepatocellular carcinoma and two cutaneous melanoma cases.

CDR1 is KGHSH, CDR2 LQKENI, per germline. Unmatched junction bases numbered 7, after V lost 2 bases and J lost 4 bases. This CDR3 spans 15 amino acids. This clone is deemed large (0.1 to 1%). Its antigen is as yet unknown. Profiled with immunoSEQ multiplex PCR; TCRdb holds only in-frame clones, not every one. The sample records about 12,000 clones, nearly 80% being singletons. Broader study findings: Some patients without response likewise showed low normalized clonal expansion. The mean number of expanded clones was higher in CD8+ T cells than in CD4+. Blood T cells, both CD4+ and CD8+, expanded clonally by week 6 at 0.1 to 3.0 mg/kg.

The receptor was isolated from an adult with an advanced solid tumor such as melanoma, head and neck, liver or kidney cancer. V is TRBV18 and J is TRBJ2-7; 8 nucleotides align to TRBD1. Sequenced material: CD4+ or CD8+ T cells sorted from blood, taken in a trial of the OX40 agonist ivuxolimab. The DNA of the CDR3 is TGTGCCAGCTCACCATCCGGGACAGGATCATACGAGCAGTACTTC. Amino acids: CASSPSGTGSYEQYF.